One sample yielded the 13 T cell receptor beta chains listed below, sequenced in a study of human T cells and chemical hapten exposure. Via MiXCR, TCRdb re-called the RACE reads, giving one row per CDR3 protein. The sample consists of roughly 380,000 distinct CDR3 sequences, approximately 5.1% of them appearing once. Time point of the sample: pre-sensitization, week 0. As to treatment: therapeutic diphenylcyclopropenone sensitization with weekly scalp DPC. This specimen was whole blood, taken in connection with sensitization to the hapten diphenylcyclopropenone (DPC). These receptors all stem from a woman between 45 and 60 years old with alopecia areata. Some clones in this sample may be carry-over from other donors' samples.

This CDR3 reads CSVGGRWREQFF. The DNA for the CDR3 is TGCAGCGTAGGGGGGCGGTGGCGTGAGCAGTTCTTC. The J gene is TRBJ2-1, the V gene TRBV29-1; the D gene could be TRBD1 or TRBD2 (6 bases each). Germline-derived CDR1 and CDR2 are SQVTM and ANQGSEA. The V and J ends lost 6 bases and 9 bases respectively, with 15 bases between them. The CDR3 totals 12 residues.

A few counts support this clonotype. The chain employs TRBV28 and TRBJ2-2; 8 positions match TRBD2. Germline CDR1 is MDHEN and CDR2 is SYDVKM. Trimming at V came to 2 bases and at J to 4 bases, leaving 3 bases not matched to a gene. CDR3 length: 15 residues. The CDR3 nucleotides read TGTGCCAGCAGTTTAGCCCTAGCGGGCACCGGGGAGCTGTTTTTT. Translating gives CASSLALAGTGELFF.

This chain uses TRBV29-1 with TRBJ1-2; no clear D gene. Germline CDR1 and CDR2: SQVTM and ANQGSEA. The CDR3 length is 16 residues. V was cut by 1 base and J by 5 bases, with 20 bases left in between. In DNA form, the CDR3 reads TGCAGCGTTGAAGGTATCCCCCTCGGGAAAGGATATGGCTACACCTTC. Its protein is CSVEGIPLGKGYGYTF. Complete variable domain (other parts from reference TRBV29-1 and TRBJ1-2): SAVISQKPSRDICQRGTSLTIQCQVDSQVTMMFWYRQQPGQSLTLIATANQGSEATYESGFVIDKFPISRPNLTFSTLTVSNMSPEDSSIYLCSVEGIPLGKGYGYTFGSGTRLTVV.

V gene TRBV3-1 combines with J gene TRBJ1-1, with a possible D match to TRBD1 (5 bases). The CDR3 consists of 16 residues. The V gene's germline CDR1 is LGHDT and CDR2 YNNKEL (reference sequence). The germline V and J ends were trimmed by 0 bases and 1 base, with 12 bases remaining between them. CDR3 bases: TGTGCCAGCAGCCAAGATCTTTACAGGAAGAACACTGAAGCTTTCTTT. Protein product: CASSQDLYRKNTEAFF.

This clonotype was detected ten times or more. V gene TRBV4-2 combines with J gene TRBJ2-7, with 8 bases identical to TRBD2. There are 17 residues in the CDR3. Germline CDR1 and CDR2: LGHNA and YNFKEQ. Trimming took 0 bases from V and 2 from J; bases not matched to a gene: 9. The CDR3 DNA sequence: TGTGCCAGCAGCCAAGAAGTTCCCAGCGGGGGAACCTACGAGCAGTACTTC. Translation: CASSQEVPSGGTYEQYF.

In this sample, this clonotype turned up many times. The chain combines TRBV7-6 with TRBJ2-1, with TRBD1 matching over 9 bases. V lost 0 bases to trimming and J lost 12 bases; unmatched junction nucleotides: 3. CDR1 SGHVS and CDR2 FNYEAQ come from the germline V gene. The CDR3 loop spans 13 amino acids. The CDR3 spells CASSLAGTGRQFF. The CDR3 DNA reads as TGTGCCAGCAGCTTAGCCGGGACAGGGCGGCAGTTCTTC.

This clonotype was found many times. This sequence joins TRBV12-3 or TRBV12-4 and TRBJ2-2, with D unresolved. This CDR3 has 16 residues. V was trimmed by 4 bases and J by 3 bases, leaving 15 bases between them. The CDR3 coding sequence is TGTGCCAGCAGTTCCTGGGATGTTCTCGACACCGGGGAGCTGTTTTTT. This encodes CASSSWDVLDTGELFF.

This clonotype has more than one count but fewer than ten. V is TRBV29-1 and J is TRBJ1-1, with TRBD1 as a possible D gene (6 bases). The CDR3 loop spans 14 amino acids. Germline CDR1 is SQVTM and CDR2 is ANQGSEA. V was trimmed by 5 bases and J by 0 bases, leaving 13 bases between them. CDR3 protein: CSVRGAGMNTEAFF. CDR3 DNA: TGCAGCGTTCGGGGGGCCGGGATGAACACTGAAGCTTTCTTT.

This clonotype appeared many times. The V call is TRBV7-8, the J call TRBJ2-2; 10 positions agree with TRBD2. The germline V gene has CDR1 SGHVS and CDR2 FQNEAQ. Trimming cost V 4 bases and J 2 bases; bases outside gene matches: 7. The CDR3 has 17 amino acids. The CDR3 reads CASSSLAGAINTGELFF. CDR3 DNA: TGTGCCAGCAGCTCGCTAGCGGGGGCCATTAACACCGGGGAGCTGTTTTTT. The variable domain in full, with the rest retrieved from reference TRBV7-8 and TRBJ2-2, is GAGVSQSPRYKVAKRGQDVALRCDPISGHVSLFWYQQALGQGPEFLTYFQNEAQLDKSGLPSDRFFAERPEGSVSTLKIQRTQQEDSAVYLCASSSLAGAINTGELFFGEGSRLTVL.

About this clonotype itself: With a much larger clone just one base away, this may be a read error. This rearrangement joins TRBV10-3 to TRBJ1-3; 8 bases agree with TRBD1. CDR1 is ENHRY, CDR2 SYGVKD, per germline. This CDR3 contains 12 residues. CDR3 sequence: CAIRGQGNTIHF. CDR3 nucleotides: TGTGCCATCAGAGGACAGGGAAACACCATACATTTT.

The chain recombines TRBV28 with TRBJ2-7, with 9 positions matching TRBD1. Germline V gives CDR1 MDHEN, CDR2 SYDVKM. The CDR3 is 16 residues long. The trim removed 6 bases at V and 4 bases at J, leaving 13 bases unmatched. CDR3 protein: CASRDTGTGNRYEQYF. In DNA, the CDR3 is TGTGCCAGCAGGGACACCGGGACAGGGAACAGGTACGAGCAGTACTTC.

This clonotype was counted a few times. This rearrangement joins TRBV7-8 to TRBJ1-1, with TRBD1 as a possible D gene (5 bases). V lost 1 base and J lost 1, with 10 bases in between. CDR1 and CDR2 (germline): SGHVS, FQNEAQ. This CDR3 has 15 residues. The CDR3 DNA reads as TGTGCCAGCAGCTTAGGGACACCGTCGAACACTGAAGCTTTCTTT. This translates into CASSLGTPSNTEAFF.

This clonotype was counted ten times or more. The chain has TRBV6-5 and TRBJ2-7; 10 positions match TRBD2. Germline V gene sequence: CDR1 MNHEY, CDR2 SVGAGI. This CDR3 is 16 amino acids long. The ends lost 2 bases at V and 6 bases at J; junction bases unmatched: 10. CDR3 residues: CASSYGGAGGGLEQYF. The CDR3 DNA follows: TGTGCCAGCAGTTACGGAGGAGCGGGAGGGGGACTCGAGCAGTACTTC.